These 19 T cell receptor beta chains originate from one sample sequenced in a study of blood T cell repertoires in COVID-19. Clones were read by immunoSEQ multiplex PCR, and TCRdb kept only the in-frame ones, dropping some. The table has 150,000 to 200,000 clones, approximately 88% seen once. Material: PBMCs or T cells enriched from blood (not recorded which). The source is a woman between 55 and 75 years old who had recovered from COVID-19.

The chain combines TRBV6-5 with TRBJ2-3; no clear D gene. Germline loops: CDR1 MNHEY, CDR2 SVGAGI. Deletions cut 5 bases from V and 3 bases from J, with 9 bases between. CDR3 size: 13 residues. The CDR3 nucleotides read TGTGCCAGCAGTCCGAGCTGGACAGATACGCAGTATTTT. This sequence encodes CASSPSWTDTQYF.

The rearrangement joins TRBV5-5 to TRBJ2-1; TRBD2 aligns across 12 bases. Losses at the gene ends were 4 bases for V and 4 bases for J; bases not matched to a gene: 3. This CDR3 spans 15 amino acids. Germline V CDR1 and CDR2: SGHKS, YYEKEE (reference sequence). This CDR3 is CASSLTSGGYNEQFF. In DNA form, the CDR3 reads TGTGCCAGCAGCCTGACTAGCGGGGGTTACAATGAGCAGTTCTTC. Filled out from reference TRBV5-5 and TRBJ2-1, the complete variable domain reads DAGVTQSPTHLIKTRGQQVTLRCSPISGHKSVSWYQQVLGQGPQFIFQYYEKEERGRGNFPDRFSARQFPNYSSELNVNALLLGDSALYLCASSLTSGGYNEQFFGPGTRLTVL.

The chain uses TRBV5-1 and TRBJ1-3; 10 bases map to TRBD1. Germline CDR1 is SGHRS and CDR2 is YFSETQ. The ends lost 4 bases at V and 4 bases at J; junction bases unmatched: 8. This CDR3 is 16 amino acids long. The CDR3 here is CASSPQGTGVGNTIYF. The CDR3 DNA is TGCGCCAGCAGCCCCCAGGGGACAGGGGTCGGAAACACCATATATTTT. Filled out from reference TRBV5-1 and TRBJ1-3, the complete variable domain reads KAGVTQTPRYLIKTRGQQVTLSCSPISGHRSVSWYQQTPGQGLQFLFEYFSETQRNKGNFPGRFSGRQFSNSRSEMNVSTLELGDSALYLCASSPQGTGVGNTIYFGEGSWLTVV.

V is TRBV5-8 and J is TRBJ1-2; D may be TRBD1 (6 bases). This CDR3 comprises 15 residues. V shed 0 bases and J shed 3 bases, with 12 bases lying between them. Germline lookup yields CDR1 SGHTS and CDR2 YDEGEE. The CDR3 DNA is TGTGCCAGCAGCTTGGCTCAATCAGGGGACTATGGCTACACCTTC. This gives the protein CASSLAQSGDYGYTF.

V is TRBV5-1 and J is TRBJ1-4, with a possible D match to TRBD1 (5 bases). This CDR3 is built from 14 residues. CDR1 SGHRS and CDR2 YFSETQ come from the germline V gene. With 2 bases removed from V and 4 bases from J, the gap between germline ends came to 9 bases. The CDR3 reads CASSFREGNEKLFF. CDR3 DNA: TGCGCCAGCAGCTTCAGGGAGGGTAATGAAAAACTGTTTTTT.

CDR3 amino acids: CASTSSGNTIYF. Here the CDR3 DNA reads TGCGCCAGCACGAGCTCTGGAAACACCATATATTTT. The chain recombines TRBV5-1 with TRBJ1-3; D remains unclear. The CDR3 is 12 residues long. Germline V gene sequence: CDR1 SGHRS, CDR2 YFSETQ. The V and J ends lost 6 bases and 0 bases respectively, with 4 bases between them.

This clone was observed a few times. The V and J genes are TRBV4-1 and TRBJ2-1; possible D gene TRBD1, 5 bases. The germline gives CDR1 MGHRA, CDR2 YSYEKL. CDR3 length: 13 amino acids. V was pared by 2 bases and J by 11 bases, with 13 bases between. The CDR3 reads CASSQQGSEKQFF. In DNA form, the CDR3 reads TGCGCCAGCAGCCAACAGGGTTCAGAGAAGCAGTTCTTC.

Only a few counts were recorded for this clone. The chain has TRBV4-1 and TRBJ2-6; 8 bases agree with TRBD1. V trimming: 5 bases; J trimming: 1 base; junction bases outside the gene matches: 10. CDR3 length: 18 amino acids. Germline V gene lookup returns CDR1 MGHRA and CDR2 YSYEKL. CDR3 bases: TGCGCCAGCAGCGATTGGACAGGGAGTAAGTCTGGGGCCAACGTCCTGACTTTC. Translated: CASSDWTGSKSGANVLTF.

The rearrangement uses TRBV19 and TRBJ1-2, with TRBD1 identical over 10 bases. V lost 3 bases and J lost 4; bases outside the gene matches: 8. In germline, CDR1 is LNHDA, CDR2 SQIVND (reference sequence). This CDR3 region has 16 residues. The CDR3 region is CASSIRSGQGSYGYTF. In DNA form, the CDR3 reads TGTGCCAGTAGTATCCGATCGGGACAGGGGAGCTATGGCTACACCTTC. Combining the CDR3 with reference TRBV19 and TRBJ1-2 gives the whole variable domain DGGITQSPKYLFRKEGQNVTLSCEQNLNHDAMYWYRQDPGQGLRLIYYSQIVNDFQKGDIAEGYSVSREKKESFPLTVTSAQKNPTAFYLCASSIRSGQGSYGYTFGSGTRLTVV.

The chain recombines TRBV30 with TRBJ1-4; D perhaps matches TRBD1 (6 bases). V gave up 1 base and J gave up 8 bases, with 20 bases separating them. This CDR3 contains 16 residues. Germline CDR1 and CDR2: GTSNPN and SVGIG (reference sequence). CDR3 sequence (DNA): TGTGCCTGGAGTGGCGAATACAGGGCCGGAACGGAAAAACTGTTTTTT. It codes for CAWSGEYRAGTEKLFF.

The CDR3 here is CASSFVGGGYTF. The CDR3 nucleotides read TGTGCCAGCAGTTTCGTGGGGGGTGGCTACACCTTC. This chain joins TRBV12-3 or TRBV12-4 and TRBJ1-2, with D perhaps TRBD1 (5 bases). The CDR3 runs to 12 residues. V was pared by 3 bases and J by 7 bases, with 9 bases between.

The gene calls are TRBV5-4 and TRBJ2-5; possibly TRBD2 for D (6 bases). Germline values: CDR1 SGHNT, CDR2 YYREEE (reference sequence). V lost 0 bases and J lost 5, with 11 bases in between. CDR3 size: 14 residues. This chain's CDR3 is CASSLATGGETQYF. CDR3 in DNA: TGTGCCAGCAGCTTGGCCACAGGAGGGGAGACCCAGTACTTC.

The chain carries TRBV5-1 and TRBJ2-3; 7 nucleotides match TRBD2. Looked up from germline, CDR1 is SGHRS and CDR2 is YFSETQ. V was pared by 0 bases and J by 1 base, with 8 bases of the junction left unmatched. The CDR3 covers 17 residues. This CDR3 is CASSLARSSGGTDTQYF. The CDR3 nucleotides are TGCGCCAGCAGCTTGGCCCGCTCTAGCGGAGGCACAGATACGCAGTATTTT.

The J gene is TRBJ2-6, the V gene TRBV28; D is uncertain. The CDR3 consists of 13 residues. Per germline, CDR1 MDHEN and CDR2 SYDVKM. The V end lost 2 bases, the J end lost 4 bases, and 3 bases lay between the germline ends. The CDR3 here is CASSLQGANVLTF. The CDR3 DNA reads TGTGCCAGCAGTTTACAAGGGGCCAACGTCCTGACTTTC.

For the CDR3, the DNA is TGTGCCAGCAGCGTACTTAGGACAGGGAGGAATTCACCCCTCCACTTT. Its protein is CASSVLRTGRNSPLHF. This chain connects TRBV28 to TRBJ1-6; TRBD1 aligns across 8 bases. Germline V lookup: CDR1 MDHEN, CDR2 SYDVKM. This CDR3 region has 16 residues. V dropped 6 bases and J dropped 7; count of bases not matched to a gene: 11. Variable domain in full (rest from reference TRBV28 and TRBJ1-6): DVKVTQSSRYLVKRTGEKVFLECVQDMDHENMFWYRQDPGLGLRLIYFSYDVKMKEKGDIPEGYSVSREKKERFSLILESASTNQTSMYLCASSVLRTGRNSPLHFGNGTRLTVT.

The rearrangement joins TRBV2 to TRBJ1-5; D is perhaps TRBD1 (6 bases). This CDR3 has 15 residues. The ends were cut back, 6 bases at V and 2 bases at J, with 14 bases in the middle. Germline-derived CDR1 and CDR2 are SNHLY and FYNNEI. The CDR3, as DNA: TGTGCCAGCAGCATACAGGGTGGGGGCAATCAGCCCCAGCATTTT. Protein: CASSIQGGGNQPQHF.

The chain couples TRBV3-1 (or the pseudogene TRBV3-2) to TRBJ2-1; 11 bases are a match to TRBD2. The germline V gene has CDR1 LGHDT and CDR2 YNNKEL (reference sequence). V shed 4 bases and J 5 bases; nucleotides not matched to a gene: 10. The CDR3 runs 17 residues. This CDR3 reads CASSPQGTSGPNNEQFF. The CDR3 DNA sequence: TGTGCCAGCAGCCCGCAGGGGACTAGCGGTCCTAACAATGAGCAGTTCTTC.

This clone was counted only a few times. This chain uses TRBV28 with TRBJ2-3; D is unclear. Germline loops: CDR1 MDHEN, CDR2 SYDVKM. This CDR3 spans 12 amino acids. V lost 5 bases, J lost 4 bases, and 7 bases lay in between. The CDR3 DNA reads TGTGCCAGCAGTCTCCTCCCAGATACGCAGTATTTT. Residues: CASSLLPDTQYF.

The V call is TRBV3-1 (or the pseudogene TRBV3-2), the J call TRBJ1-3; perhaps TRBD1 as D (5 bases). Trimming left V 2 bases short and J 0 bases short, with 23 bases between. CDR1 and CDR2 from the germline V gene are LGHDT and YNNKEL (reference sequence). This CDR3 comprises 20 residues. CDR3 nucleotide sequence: TGTGCCAGCAGCCAAACGAGTCCCGGGGGACCCTCGATCTCTGGAAACACCATATATTTT. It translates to CASSQTSPGGPSISGNTIYF.